This paragraph reports one T cell receptor (beta chain). No antigen is known for it. The entry originates in a study of cytomegalovirus exposure and HLA in healthy donors. It was with 60 Vbeta and 13 Jbeta primers that the PCR ran. TCRdb's table, derived via immunoSEQ multiplex PCR, lists solely in-frame clones and lacks some. The sample comprises 60,000 to 85,000 clones, around 82% of which are singletons, and about 3.5% rests with the top ten. V was trimmed by 5 bases and J by 8 bases, leaving 18 bases between them. Germline loops: CDR1 KGHSH, CDR2 LQKENI. The CDR3 has 14 residues. Points from the study as a whole: TRBV6-2, TRBV6-3 and other indistinguishable V segments were excluded. TCR beta sequences reportedly predicted most subjects' HLA-A and HLA-B alleles accurately. Cytomegalovirus-associated TCR beta chains were listed, numbering approximately 150.

The chain carries TRBV18 and TRBJ1-1, with D possibly TRBD1 on 5 matching bases. Specimen: PBMCs. This clonotype was sampled from a man aged 35 to 55 in good health and CMV-seronegative. The CDR3 sequence: CASSNLQGSGEAFF. CDR3 nucleotide sequence: TGTGCCAGCTCAAATCTCCAGGGATCAGGGGAAGCTTTCTTT. Full variable domain (rest looked up from reference TRBV18 and TRBJ1-1): NAGVMQNPRHLVRRRGQEARLRCSPMKGHSHVYWYRQLPEEGLKFMVYLQKENIIDESGMPKERFSAEFPKEGPSILRIQQVVRGDSAAYFCASSNLQGSGEAFFGQGTRLTVV.